The next 24 T cell receptor beta chains were all read from a single sample in a study of CD8 T cells in Susac syndrome. The authors reverse transcribed about 0.5 to 1 ug RNA with random hexamers. TCRdb fed the immunoSEQ multiplex PCR reads into MiXCR, producing one record per CDR3 protein. Of a few hundred thousand distinct CDR3 sequences in the sample, about 95% were seen once. Material: CD4+ T cells from PBMCs. The source is a human donor with Susac syndrome.

The chain carries TRBV9 and TRBJ1-1, with D hard to call. CDR1 and CDR2 (germline): SGDLS, YYNGEE. Trimming took off 4 bases at V and 0 bases at J, with 13 bases between the two ends. The CDR3 runs to 15 residues. The CDR3 DNA is TGTGCCAGCAGCCCAGCGGAGGTTATGAACACTGAAGCTTTCTTT. Encoded protein: CASSPAEVMNTEAFF.

The gene calls are TRBV12-5 and TRBJ2-4; D gene uncertain. Germline-derived CDR1 and CDR2 are LGHNT and FRNRAP. The CDR3 spans 13 residues. V shed 7 bases and J shed 5 bases, with 12 bases lying between them. The CDR3 coding sequence is TGTGCTAGTGCTGGGCCTACCCAAAACATTCAGTACTTC. It yields the protein CASAGPTQNIQYF.

V and J are TRBV12-3 or TRBV12-4 and TRBJ1-2, with D possibly matching TRBD1 (5 bases). The CDR3 is 14 residues long. Trimming left V 2 bases short and J 3 bases short, with 10 bases between. The CDR3, as DNA: TGTGCCAGCAGTTTACGGGGGAGCGACTATGGCTACACCTTC. Translating gives CASSLRGSDYGYTF.

The chain links TRBV5-1 to TRBJ1-1, with TRBD1 identical over 9 bases. This CDR3 has 17 residues. Losses at the gene ends were 4 bases for V and 1 base for J; bases not matched to a gene: 11. CDR1 is SGHRS, CDR2 YFSETQ, per germline. CDR3: CASSGGADRGRNTEAFF. The CDR3 coding sequence is TGCGCCAGCAGCGGTGGCGCGGACAGGGGACGGAACACTGAAGCTTTCTTT.

CDR3 amino acids: CASSGDRNNNEQFF. The CDR3 DNA follows: TGTGCCAGCTCGGGGGACAGGAACAACAATGAGCAGTTCTTC. The chain combines TRBV18 with TRBJ2-1; 8 nucleotides match TRBD1. CDR1 is KGHSH, CDR2 LQKENI, per germline. The CDR3 totals 14 residues. The trim removed 6 bases at V and 5 bases at J, leaving 6 bases unmatched.

The chain couples TRBV3-1 to TRBJ1-6, with no clear D. The CDR3 has 17 residues. The V end lost 1 base, the J end lost 10 bases, and 20 bases lay between the germline ends. CDR1 and CDR2 from the germline V gene are LGHDT and YNNKEL (reference sequence). The CDR3 is CASSQVLRPGPGSPLHF. For the CDR3, the DNA is TGTGCCAGCAGCCAAGTTCTAAGACCCGGACCGGGATCACCCCTCCACTTT.

The count of this clonotype is one. The V and J genes are TRBV30 and TRBJ1-5; TRBD1 matches 9 bases. V lost 1 base to trimming and J lost 8 bases; unmatched junction nucleotides: 9. The germline gives CDR1 GTSNPN, CDR2 SVGIG (reference sequence). This CDR3 region has 15 residues. The DNA for the CDR3 is TGTGCCTGGAGTGGACAGGGGGTACAAGGGAAGCCCCAGCATTTT. Translating gives CAWSGQGVQGKPQHF.

This clonotype was detected a few times. The chain carries TRBV11-1 and TRBJ2-7; D gene uncertain. This CDR3 comprises 13 residues. Germline V gene data show CDR1 as SGHAT and CDR2 as FQDESV (reference sequence). The germline V and J ends were trimmed by 6 bases and 1 base, with 10 bases remaining between them. CDR3 bases: TGTGCCAGCAGTCGCGGACGGTCCTACGAGCAGTACTTC. It translates to CASSRGRSYEQYF.

The chain links TRBV20-1 to TRBJ1-5; TRBD1 is a possible D gene (5 bases). V lost 0 bases, J lost 7 bases, and 16 bases lay in between. CDR1 DFQATT and CDR2 SNEGSKA come from the germline V gene (reference sequence). The CDR3 extends over 15 amino acids. For the CDR3, the DNA is TGCAGTGCTAGAGATGGGGAGGGATGGGGCCAGCCCCAGCATTTT. Encoded protein: CSARDGEGWGQPQHF.

A single count supports this clonotype. This chain joins TRBV5-8 and TRBJ2-7; tentative D call: TRBD2 (6 bases). Deletions cut 1 base from V and 6 bases from J, with 11 bases between. The CDR3 extends over 13 amino acids. Germline CDR1 is SGHTS and CDR2 is YDEGEE. CDR3 loop: CASSLYRGGEQYF. The CDR3 nucleotides are TGTGCCAGCAGCTTGTACCGGGGAGGCGAGCAGTACTTC.

The table lists this clonotype with a count of one. The V call is TRBV27, the J call TRBJ1-2; D unclear. V was pared by 2 bases and J by 3 bases, with 13 bases between. The CDR3 runs to 15 residues. Germline CDR1 is MNHEY and CDR2 is SMNVEV (reference sequence). Here the CDR3 reads CASSLKGLPYYGYTF. CDR3 in DNA: TGTGCCAGCAGTTTAAAAGGGTTACCTTACTATGGCTACACCTTC.

This chain connects TRBV2 to TRBJ2-3, with D hard to call. V was cut by 6 bases and J by 4 bases, with 17 bases left in between. In germline, CDR1 is SNHLY, CDR2 FYNNEI. CDR3 size: 15 residues. CDR3 in amino acids: CASSTRGRGADTQYF. CDR3 bases: TGTGCCAGCAGCACCCGCGGACGAGGCGCAGATACGCAGTATTTT.

This clonotype was detected only once. The rearrangement uses TRBV5-4 and TRBJ1-1, with TRBD1 identical over 11 bases. The CDR3 extends over 15 amino acids. Trimming removed 3 bases from V and 6 bases from J; junction bases left unmatched: 7. The germline V gene encodes CDR1 SGHNT and CDR2 YYREEE (reference sequence). The CDR3 here is CASSSQPGQGAEAFF. CDR3 nucleotide sequence: TGTGCCAGCAGCTCCCAACCGGGACAGGGGGCTGAAGCTTTCTTT.

The chain couples TRBV6-2 or TRBV6-3 to TRBJ2-7; the D gene is possibly TRBD2 (6 bases). This CDR3 is 11 amino acids long. The V gene's germline CDR1 is MNHEY and CDR2 SVGEGT. Trimming pared 4 bases from V and 7 bases from J, leaving 8 bases between. The DNA of the CDR3 is TGTGCCAGCAGTTGGGGACTGGAGCAGTACTTC. This encodes CASSWGLEQYF.

The chain carries TRBV9 and TRBJ2-1; D remains ambiguous. Trimming shortened V by 7 bases and J by 6 bases, and 14 bases separated the two germline ends. The CDR3 loop spans 13 amino acids. Germline V gene data show CDR1 as SGDLS and CDR2 as YYNGEE. CDR3 nucleotide sequence: TGTGCCAGCGGGAAATCAGCCGGCAATGAGCAGTTCTTC. Protein: CASGKSAGNEQFF. Using reference TRBV9 and TRBJ2-1 for the parts outside the CDR3, the full variable domain is DSGVTQTPKHLITATGQRVTLRCSPRSGDLSVYWYQQSLDQGLQFLIQYYNGEERAKGNILERFSAQQFPDLHSELNLSSLELGDSALYFCASGKSAGNEQFFGPGTRLTVL.

A few counts support this clonotype. The chain combines TRBV11-3 with TRBJ1-2; D is unresolved. There are 13 residues in the CDR3. Germline V gene sequence: CDR1 SGHNT, CDR2 YENEEA. V was trimmed by 6 bases and J by 2 bases, leaving 10 bases between them. Written as DNA, the CDR3 is TGTGCCAGCAGTTTGGGAGGAAACTATGGCTACACCTTC. The encoded protein is CASSLGGNYGYTF. The whole variable domain, remainder taken from reference TRBV11-3 and TRBJ1-2, is EAGVVQSPRYKIIEKKQPVAFWCNPISGHNTLYWYLQNLGQGPELLIRYENEEAVDDSQLPKDRFSAERLKGVDSTLKIQPAELGDSAVYLCASSLGGNYGYTFGSGTRLTVV.

This rearrangement joins TRBV4-2 to TRBJ2-5, with a possible D match to TRBD1 (6 bases). CDR3 length equals 16 residues. The ends were cut back, 1 base at V and 4 bases at J, with 16 bases in the middle. The V gene's germline CDR1 is LGHNA and CDR2 YNFKEQ. The CDR3 DNA reads TGTGCCAGCAGCCAAGGGATTGAGGGGGTGGGAGAGACCCAGTACTTC. Translation: CASSQGIEGVGETQYF.

This chain links TRBV20-1 with TRBJ2-6; maybe TRBD1 (7 bases). The germline gives CDR1 DFQATT, CDR2 SNEGSKA (reference sequence). Trimming pared 6 bases from V and 0 bases from J, leaving 12 bases between. The CDR3 is 15 residues long. The CDR3 nucleotides read TGCAGTGCCGCGGGACAGCTCTCTGGGGCCAACGTCCTGACTTTC. It translates to CSAAGQLSGANVLTF.

This rearrangement joins TRBV30 to TRBJ1-4, with D possibly matching TRBD1 (5 bases). Trimming removed 2 bases from V and 4 bases from J, with 14 bases in between. The germline V gene has CDR1 GTSNPN and CDR2 SVGIG (reference sequence). This CDR3 comprises 15 residues. The CDR3 loop reads CAWSFTGALNEKLFF. CDR3 nucleotides: TGTGCCTGGAGTTTTACCGGGGCACTTAATGAAAAACTGTTTTTT.

This chain connects TRBV2 to TRBJ1-5; 8 bases are shared with TRBD1. The CDR3 covers 16 residues. Germline lookup yields CDR1 SNHLY and CDR2 FYNNEI. After removal of 8 bases from V and 3 bases from J, the junction contained 12 bases not matched to a gene. CDR3 residues: CASSLPGQAYNQPQHF. DNA for the CDR3: TGTGCCAGCTCTCTTCCGGGACAGGCTTACAATCAGCCCCAGCATTTT. Drawing the rest from reference TRBV2 and TRBJ1-5, the complete variable domain is EPEVTQTPSHQVTQMGQEVILRCVPISNHLYFYWYRQILGQKVEFLVSFYNNEISEKSEIFDDQFSVERPDGSNFTLKIRSTKLEDSAMYFCASSLPGQAYNQPQHFGDGTRLSIL.

The gene calls are TRBV7-2 and TRBJ1-2, with TRBD1 matching over 8 bases. CDR3 size: 15 residues. CDR1 is SGHTA and CDR2 is FQGNSA in the germline V gene. Unmatched junction bases numbered 10, after V lost 5 bases and J lost 5 bases. The CDR3 here is CASSPFDRGLYGYTF. The CDR3 bases are TGTGCCAGCAGCCCCTTCGACAGGGGACTTTATGGCTACACCTTC. Together with reference TRBV7-2 and TRBJ1-2, the CDR3 gives the full variable domain: GAGVSQSPSNKVTEKGKDVELRCDPISGHTALYWYRQSLGQGLEFLIYFQGNSAPDKSGLPSDRFSAERTGGSVSTLTIQRTQQEDSAVYLCASSPFDRGLYGYTFGSGTRLTVV.

V gene TRBV7-2 combines with J gene TRBJ1-4; 7 bases agree with TRBD1. J gave up 8 bases and V 5 bases, and 11 bases lay outside the gene matches. CDR3 size: 15 residues. Germline V gene data show CDR1 as SGHTA and CDR2 as FQGNSA. The CDR3 region is CASSQQGGGDEKLFF. Here the CDR3 DNA reads TGTGCCAGCAGCCAGCAGGGAGGGGGCGACGAAAAACTGTTTTTT.

CDR3 bases: TGTGCCTGGCGGGGACTAGCAAACAATGAGCAGTTCTTC. This gives the protein CAWRGLANNEQFF. The rearrangement uses TRBV30 and TRBJ2-1; 9 nucleotides line up with TRBD2. Unmatched junction bases numbered 4, after V lost 5 bases and J lost 5 bases. CDR1 and CDR2 from the germline V gene are GTSNPN and SVGIG (reference sequence). The CDR3 consists of 13 residues.

The chain carries TRBV20-1 and TRBJ1-6; the match to TRBD1 covers 7 bases. The germline V gene has CDR1 DFQATT and CDR2 SNEGSKA (reference sequence). The CDR3 loop spans 12 amino acids. J lost 7 bases, V lost 5 bases, and 2 bases had no gene match. The CDR3 DNA reads as TGCAGTGCTCAGACAGGGAATTCACCCCTCCACTTT. Translating gives CSAQTGNSPLHF.